Listed here is a single T cell receptor beta chain. Its antigen remains unidentified. The data belong to a study of long-term antiretroviral therapy in people with HIV. Survey-level immunoSEQ v3.0 assays were run. Per sample, sequencing targeted about 40,000-55,000 T-cell genomes. TCRdb's table, derived via immunoSEQ multiplex PCR, lists solely in-frame clones and lacks some. The sample consists of over 7,000 clones, 82% of them appearing once. Overall study results and limits: Dominant in the repertoire at all time points were clones expanded before ART.

CDR1 is MNHNS, CDR2 SASEGT, per germline. The CDR3 length is 13 residues. Trimming took 6 bases from V and 6 from J, leaving 14 bases between them. The J gene is TRBJ1-1, the V gene TRBV6-1; TRBD1 might be the D (6 bases). This specimen consisted of unsorted PBMCs, obtained 0.1 years after starting antiretroviral therapy. The TCR originated in a man between 40 and 49 years old with HIV. The CDR3 bases are TGTGCCAGCAGGGCACAGGGAAGGGCTGAAGCTTTCTTT. This translates into CASRAQGRAEAFF.